This TCR beta chain was sequenced during a study of shared T cell receptors in the human thymus. TCRdb keeps only in-frame clones here, not all; method: immunoSEQ multiplex PCR. This sample has approximately 660,000 clones, with approximately 90% found just once. V shed 3 bases and J shed 4 bases, with 17 bases lying between them. Germline V gene data show CDR1 as LNHDA and CDR2 as SQIVND (reference sequence). This CDR3 region has 16 residues. Separately, the same data were catalogued under a study of human thymus T cells. That investigation notes: Congenital heart defects were the reason for the corrective surgery that the donors, healthy Finnish infants, were having. Corrective heart surgery yielded the resections from which the thymus tissue came. Repertoires from thymus and blood appeared to show biased V and J gene usage. Overlap was high between thymic repertoires from unrelated individuals, as reported in related research.

The clonotype was recovered from a boy younger than two with a congenital heart defect. The V gene is TRBV19, the J gene TRBJ2-3, with D perhaps TRBD2 (6 bases). Sequencing used thymocytes. The CDR3 DNA follows: TGTGCCAGTAGTATTTCGGCTAGCGACCCACCAGATACGCAGTATTTT. It specifies CASSISASDPPDTQYF.